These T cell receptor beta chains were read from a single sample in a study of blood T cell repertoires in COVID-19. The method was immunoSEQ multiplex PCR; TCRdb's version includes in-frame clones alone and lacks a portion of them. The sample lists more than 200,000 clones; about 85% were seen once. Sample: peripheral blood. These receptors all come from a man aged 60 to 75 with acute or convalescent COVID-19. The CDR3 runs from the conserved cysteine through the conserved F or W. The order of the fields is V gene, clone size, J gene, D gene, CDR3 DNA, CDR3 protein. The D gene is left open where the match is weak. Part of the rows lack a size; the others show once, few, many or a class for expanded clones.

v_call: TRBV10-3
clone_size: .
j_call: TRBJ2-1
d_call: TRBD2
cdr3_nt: TGTGCCATCAGTGTCGGACTAGCGGGAACCGGCTCCTACAATGAGCAGTTCTTC
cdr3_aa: CAISVGLAGTGSYNEQFF

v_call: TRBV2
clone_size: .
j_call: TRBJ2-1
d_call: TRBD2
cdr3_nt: TGTGCCAGCAGTGTGACCGGGAGGGCCTACAATGAGCAGTTCTTC
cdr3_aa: CASSVTGRAYNEQFF

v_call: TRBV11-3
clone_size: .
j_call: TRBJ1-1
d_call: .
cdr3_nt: TGTGCCAGCAGCTTAGCACCGGGACAAGAAGCTTTCTTT
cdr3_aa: CASSLAPGQEAFF

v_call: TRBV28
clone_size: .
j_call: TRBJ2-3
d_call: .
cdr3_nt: TGTGCCAGCGGACGGACAGACCTAGCGGAGGCCCTCACAGATACGCAGTATTTT
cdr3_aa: CASGRTDLAEALTDTQYF

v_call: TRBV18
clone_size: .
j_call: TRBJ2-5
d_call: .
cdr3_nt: TGTGCCAGCTCACCAGCGGACTTACAAGAGACCCAGTACTTC
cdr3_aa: CASSPADLQETQYF

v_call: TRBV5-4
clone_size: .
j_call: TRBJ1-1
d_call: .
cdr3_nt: TGTGCCAGCAGCTGGACAGATATGAACACTGAAGCTTTCTTT
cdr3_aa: CASSWTDMNTEAFF

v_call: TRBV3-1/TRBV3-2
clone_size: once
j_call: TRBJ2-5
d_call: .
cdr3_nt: TGTGCCAGCAGCCTGGTGGGGGGAAAGTACGGCCAGTACTTC
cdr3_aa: CASSLVGGKYGQYF

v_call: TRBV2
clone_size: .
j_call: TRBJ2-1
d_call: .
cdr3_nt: TGTGCCAGCTCCCGGCAGGGTGACTACAATGAGCAGTTCTTC
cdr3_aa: CASSRQGDYNEQFF

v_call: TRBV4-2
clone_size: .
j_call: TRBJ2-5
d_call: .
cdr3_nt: TGTGCCAGCAGCCAAGCTCCCGGGGTAGCCTATCAAGAGACCCAGTACTTC
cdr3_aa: CASSQAPGVAYQETQYF

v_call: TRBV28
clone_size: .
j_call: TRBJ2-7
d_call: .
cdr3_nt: TGTGCCAGCAGTTCTGGACAGTCCTACGAGCAGTACTTC
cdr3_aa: CASSSGQSYEQYF

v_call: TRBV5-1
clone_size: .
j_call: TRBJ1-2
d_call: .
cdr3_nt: TGCGCCAGCAGCTGGGCGGAGGATGGCTACACCTTC
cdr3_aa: CASSWAEDGYTF

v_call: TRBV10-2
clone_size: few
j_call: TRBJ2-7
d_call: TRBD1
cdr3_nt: TGCGCCAGCAGTAAGAGGACAGGGAATTCTCAGCAGTACTTC
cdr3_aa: CASSKRTGNSQQYF

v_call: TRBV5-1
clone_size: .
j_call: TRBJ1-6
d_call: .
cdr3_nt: TGCGCCAGCAGTTTGCAGCCAGGCTATAATTCACCCCTCCACTTT
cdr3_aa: CASSLQPGYNSPLHF

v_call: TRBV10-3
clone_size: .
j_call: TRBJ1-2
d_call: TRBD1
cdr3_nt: TGTGCCTCCGAGACAGGGGGCTATGGCTACACCTTC
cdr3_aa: CASETGGYGYTF

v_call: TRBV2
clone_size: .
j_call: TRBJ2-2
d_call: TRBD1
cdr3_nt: TGTGCCAGCAGTGGTCAGGGACAGACTCCGAACACCGGGGAGCTGTTTTTT
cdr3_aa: CASSGQGQTPNTGELFF

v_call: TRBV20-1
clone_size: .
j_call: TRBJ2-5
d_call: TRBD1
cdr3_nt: TGCAGTGCTAGTGCTAGGGGGCGCTGGGAGACCCAGTACTTC
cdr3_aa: CSASARGRWETQYF

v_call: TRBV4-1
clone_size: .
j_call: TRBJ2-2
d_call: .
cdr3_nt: TGCGCCAGCAGCCAGGCCTCCCCGGGCGGGGTAAACACCGGGGAGCTGTTTTTT
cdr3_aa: CASSQASPGGVNTGELFF

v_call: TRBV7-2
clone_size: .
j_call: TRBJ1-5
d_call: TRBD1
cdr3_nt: TGTGCCAGCAGCACCCGACAGGGGACCAATCAGCCCCAGCATTTT
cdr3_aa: CASSTRQGTNQPQHF

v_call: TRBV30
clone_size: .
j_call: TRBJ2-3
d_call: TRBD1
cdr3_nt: TGTGCCTGGAGTGGAGGACAGGGGGCTACCGATACGCAGTATTTT
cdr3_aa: CAWSGGQGATDTQYF

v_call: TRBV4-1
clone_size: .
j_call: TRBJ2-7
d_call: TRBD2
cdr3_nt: TGCGCCAGCAGCCAAGAACCTCTAGCGGGGGGTTTCTCCTACGAGCAGTACTTC
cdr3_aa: CASSQEPLAGGFSYEQYF

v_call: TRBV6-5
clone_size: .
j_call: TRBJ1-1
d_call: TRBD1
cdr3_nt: TGTGCCAGCAGTTACGGCAGGGGGACTGAAGCTTTCTTT
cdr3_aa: CASSYGRGTEAFF

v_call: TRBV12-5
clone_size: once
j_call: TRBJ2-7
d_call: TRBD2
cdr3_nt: TGTGCTAGTGGTTTGGATAGCGGGGGGGCGTTTGAGCAGTACTTC
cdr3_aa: CASGLDSGGAFEQYF

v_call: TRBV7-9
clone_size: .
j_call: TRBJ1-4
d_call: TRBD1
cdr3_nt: TGTGCCAGCAGCGGGACAGGGAAGAGTCGTGAAAAACTGTTTTTT
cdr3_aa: CASSGTGKSREKLFF

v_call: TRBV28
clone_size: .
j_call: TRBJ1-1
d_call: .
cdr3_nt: TGTGCCAGCAGCCCGTCTAGTACTGAAGCTTTCTTT
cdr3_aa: CASSPSSTEAFF

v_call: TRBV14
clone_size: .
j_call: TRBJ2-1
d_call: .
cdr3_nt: TGTGCCAGCAGCCAAGATAGACAGTCCAATGAGCAGTTCTTC
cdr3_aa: CASSQDRQSNEQFF

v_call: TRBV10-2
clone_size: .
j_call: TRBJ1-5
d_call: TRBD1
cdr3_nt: TGCGCCAGCAGTGAGTCGGGGACAGGGGTATGGGATCAGCCCCAGCATTTT
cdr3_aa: CASSESGTGVWDQPQHF

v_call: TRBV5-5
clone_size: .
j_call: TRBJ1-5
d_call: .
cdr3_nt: TGTGCCAGCACCCCCGGGGGGGGAGGCAATCAGCCCCAGCATTTT
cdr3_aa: CASTPGGGGNQPQHF

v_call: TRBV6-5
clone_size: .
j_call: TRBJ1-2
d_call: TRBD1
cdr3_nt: TGTGCCAAACGGGGACAGAAATCGACCTTC
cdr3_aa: CAKRGQKSTF

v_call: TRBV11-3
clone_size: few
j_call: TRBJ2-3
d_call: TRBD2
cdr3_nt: TGTGCCAGCAGCTTAGGGACTACTAGCGGGAGCACAGATACGCAGTATTTT
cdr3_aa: CASSLGTTSGSTDTQYF

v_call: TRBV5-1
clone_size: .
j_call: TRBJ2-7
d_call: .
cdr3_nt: TGCGCCAGCAGCACCCTGTGGATGAAAGGGGTCGAGCAGTACTTC
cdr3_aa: CASSTLWMKGVEQYF

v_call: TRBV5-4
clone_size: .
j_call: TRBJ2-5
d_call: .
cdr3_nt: TGTGCCAGCAGCTACTACGTGAGTCAGACCCAGTACTTC
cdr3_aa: CASSYYVSQTQYF

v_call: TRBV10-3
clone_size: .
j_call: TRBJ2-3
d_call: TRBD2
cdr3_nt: TGTGCCGCCTCCGGTGTAGCGGGAGGGAGCACAGATACGCAGTATTTT
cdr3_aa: CAASGVAGGSTDTQYF

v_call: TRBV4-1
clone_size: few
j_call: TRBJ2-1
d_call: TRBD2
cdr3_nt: TGCGCCAGCAGCCTCCGACTAGCGGGAGACGAGCAGTTCTTC
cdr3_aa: CASSLRLAGDEQFF

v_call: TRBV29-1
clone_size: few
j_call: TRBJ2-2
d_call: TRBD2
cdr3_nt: TGCAGCGGGGAGCGGGGGCGTGGCGGGGAGCTGTTTTTT
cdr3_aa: CSGERGRGGELFF

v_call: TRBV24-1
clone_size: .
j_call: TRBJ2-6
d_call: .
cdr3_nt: TGTGCCACCAGAGACAGGAGCTCTGGGGCCAACGTCCTGACTTTC
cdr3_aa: CATRDRSSGANVLTF

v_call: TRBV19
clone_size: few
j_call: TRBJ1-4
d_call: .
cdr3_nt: TGTGCCAGTAGTATAGAATGGGAGGGCAGCCAAGCAACTAATGAAAAACTGTTTTTT
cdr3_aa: CASSIEWEGSQATNEKLFF

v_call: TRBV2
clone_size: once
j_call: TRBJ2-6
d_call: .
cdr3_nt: .
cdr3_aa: CASSSSGYSGANVLTF

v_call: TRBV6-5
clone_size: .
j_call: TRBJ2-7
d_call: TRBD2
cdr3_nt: TGTGCCAGCAGTTACAGGGCGGGGGGTTCCTACGAGCAGTACTTC
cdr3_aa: CASSYRAGGSYEQYF

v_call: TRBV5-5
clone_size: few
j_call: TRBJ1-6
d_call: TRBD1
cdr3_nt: TGTGCCAGCAGCTTACGACAGGGGAATTCACCCCTCCACTTT
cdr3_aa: CASSLRQGNSPLHF

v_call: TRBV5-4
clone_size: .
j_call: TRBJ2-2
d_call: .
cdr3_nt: TGTGCCAGCAGCTCCGCCCTCAGGGGAACCGGGGAGCTGTTTTTT
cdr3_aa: CASSSALRGTGELFF

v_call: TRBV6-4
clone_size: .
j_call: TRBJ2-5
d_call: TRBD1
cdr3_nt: TGTGCCAGCACCCTGGAAACAGGGGGCAAGGAGACCCAGTACTTC
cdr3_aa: CASTLETGGKETQYF

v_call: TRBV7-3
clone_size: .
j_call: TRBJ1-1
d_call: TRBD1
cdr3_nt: TGTGCCAGCAGCGCCCGACAGGGGGTAACTGAAGCTTTCTTT
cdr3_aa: CASSARQGVTEAFF

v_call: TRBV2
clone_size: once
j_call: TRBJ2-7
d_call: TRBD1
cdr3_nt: TGTGCCAGCAACCTCAGGGGGCGCACGGCCGAGCAGTACTTC
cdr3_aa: CASNLRGRTAEQYF

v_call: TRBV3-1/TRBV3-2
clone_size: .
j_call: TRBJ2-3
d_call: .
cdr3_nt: TGTGCCAGCAGCCAGAATAAACGCGCAGATACGCAGTATTTT
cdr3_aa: CASSQNKRADTQYF